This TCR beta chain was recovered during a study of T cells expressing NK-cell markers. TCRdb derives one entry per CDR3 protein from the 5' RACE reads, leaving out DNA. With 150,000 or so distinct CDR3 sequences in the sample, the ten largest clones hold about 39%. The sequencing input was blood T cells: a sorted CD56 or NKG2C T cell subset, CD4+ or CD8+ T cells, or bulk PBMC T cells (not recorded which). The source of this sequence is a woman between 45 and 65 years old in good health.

The CDR3 spells CASSKDRRALAKNIQYF. The V and J genes are TRBV21-1 and TRBJ2-4; TCRdb gives TRBD2 as the D gene, but with no DNA this cannot be confirmed. TRBV21-1 constitutes a pseudogene. This CDR3 is built from 17 residues.